This TCR beta chain was profiled in a study of blood T cell repertoires in COVID-19. About the research overall: Sources were T cells, B-cell-depleted T cells, or PBMCs; the material itself was cDNA or gDNA.

In the source study's methods: Reference gene primer amplification gave nucleated cell count estimates. The assay was immunoSEQ multiplex PCR, and TCRdb's table has in-frame clones only and misses some. That table is the source of V, J and clone size, and D and trimming were worked out from the DNA. Of 150,000 to 190,000 clones listed, 85% are singletons. The Seattle site enrolled patients during active infection and followed them longitudinally. Germline CDR1 is SGHAT and CDR2 is FQNNGV. This CDR3 is built from 17 residues. Trimming shortened V by 0 bases and J by 4 bases, and 19 bases separated the two germline ends.

This sequence joins TRBV11-2 and TRBJ2-7, with D perhaps matching TRBD1 (6 bases). The specimen was peripheral blood. This sequence originates from a woman aged 60-75 years with COVID-19, enrolled during active disease. CDR3 coding DNA: TGTGCCAGCAGCTTAGAATTACGAGTGGGGGCCAGTTACGAGCAGTACTTC. Its translation: CASSLELRVGASYEQYF.